This T cell receptor beta chain was captured in a study of shared clonotypes between healthy human individuals. Profiling relied on immunoSEQ multiplex PCR, and the TCRdb table lists in-frame clones only, not all of them. The data hold over 850,000 clones, with approximately 80% observed a single time. V gave up 6 bases and J gave up 3 bases, with 15 bases separating them. CDR1 and CDR2 from the germline V gene are ENHRY and SYGVKD. The CDR3 extends over 15 amino acids. The chain uses TRBV10-3 and TRBJ1-3; tentatively, D is TRBD1 (5 bases). The sample taken for sequencing was memory CD4+ T cells from PBMCs. Subset meaning: CD45RA-negative fraction. This receptor was obtained from a man between 18 and 35 years old in good health. Some clones in this sample may be carry-over from other donors' samples. The CDR3 loop is CAISQNQGGGNTIYF. DNA of the CDR3: TGTGCCATCAGCCAAAATCAGGGTGGTGGAAACACCATATATTTT.